Below are 19 T cell receptor beta chains sequenced from a single sample in a study of T cell changes during pregnancy in multiple sclerosis (dated by TCRdb to about 2019). The library was made by the immunoSEQ multiplex PCR assay. Not all clones reach the TCRdb copy of this immuneACCESS table, which keeps in-frame sequences only. Checked studies attribute under half of the gap to unresolved V genes and leave the rest unexplained. For this sample there are about 69,000 clones; more than 85% appear just once. Of the sample, over 0.25% falls within the top ten clones. The sample in question was CD4+ T cells from peripheral blood mononuclear cells, obtained in the third trimester of pregnancy. These receptors were collected from a female donor in good health, enrolled as a control in a pregnancy study.

The chain has TRBV4-3 and TRBJ2-7, with 10 bases identical to TRBD1. The germline V gene has CDR1 LGHNA and CDR2 YSLEER. V shed 3 bases, J shed 4 bases, and the junction held 6 bases outside the gene matches. The CDR3 is made up of 15 amino acids. For the CDR3, the DNA is TGCGCCAGCAGCCAGGGACAGGGGAATCCTTACGAGCAGTACTTC. This gives the protein CASSQGQGNPYEQYF.

V and J are TRBV7-8 and TRBJ1-4, with D possibly matching TRBD1 (5 bases). The V and J ends lost 3 bases and 5 bases respectively, with 16 bases between them. The CDR3 is 16 amino acids. CDR1 and CDR2 (germline): SGHVS, FQNEAQ. The DNA of the CDR3 is TGTGCCAGCAGCTTGAAAAGGACACGACCGAATGAAAAACTGTTTTTT. It encodes CASSLKRTRPNEKLFF.

The V gene is TRBV5-8, the J gene TRBJ2-7; 10 bases agree with TRBD2. V trimming: 4 bases; J trimming: 3 bases; junction bases outside the gene matches: 4. The CDR3 runs 14 residues. The germline V gene encodes CDR1 SGHTS and CDR2 YDEGEE. The CDR3 sequence is CASSRTSGLYEQYF. The CDR3 DNA reads as TGTGCCAGCAGCCGGACTAGCGGACTCTACGAGCAGTACTTC.

This clone was detected only once. The V call is TRBV27, the J call TRBJ2-7, with TRBD1 matching 10 bases. The CDR3 runs 16 residues. Germline lookup yields CDR1 MNHEY and CDR2 SMNVEV (reference sequence). J was trimmed by 1 base and V by 5 bases; bases with no gene match: 8. CDR3 nucleotide sequence: TGTGCCAGCAGTCCGACTGGGACAGGGGATTCCTACGAGCAGTACTTC. Protein sequence: CASSPTGTGDSYEQYF.

V gene TRBV7-2 combines with J gene TRBJ1-2; TRBD1 matches at 7 bases. The CDR3 length is 15 residues. The J segment lost 8 bases and the V segment lost 1 base, leaving 10 bases of the junction unmatched. Germline V gene sequence: CDR1 SGHTA, CDR2 FQGNSA. As DNA, the CDR3 is TGTGCCAGCAGCTTAGAGGACAGGTGGGGGAAAGGCTACACCTTC. Protein sequence: CASSLEDRWGKGYTF.

The genes are TRBV5-4 and TRBJ2-1; 10 bases are shared with TRBD2. V shed 5 bases and J 8 bases; nucleotides not matched to a gene: 10. Germline CDR1 is SGHNT and CDR2 is YYREEE (reference sequence). The CDR3 is 15 amino acids. The CDR3 protein is CASSPQRGGSHEQFF. As DNA, the CDR3 is TGTGCCAGCAGTCCTCAGCGGGGGGGATCACATGAGCAGTTCTTC. The complete variable domain, with remaining parts taken from reference TRBV5-4 and TRBJ2-1, reads ETGVTQSPTHLIKTRGQQVTLRCSSQSGHNTVSWYQQALGQGPQFIFQYYREEENGRGNFPPRFSGLQFPNYSSELNVNALELDDSALYLCASSPQRGGSHEQFFGPGTRLTVL.

The V call is TRBV19, the J call TRBJ2-3, with 10 bases lining up with TRBD1. Germline V CDR1 and CDR2: LNHDA, SQIVND (reference sequence). The CDR3 is 12 amino acids. The ends lost 3 bases at V and 14 bases at J; junction bases unmatched: 5. CDR3 nucleotide sequence: TGTGCCAGTAGTATGGGACAGGGGCTATTGTATTTT. It encodes CASSMGQGLLYF.

This clone showed up just once. The chain links TRBV7-2 to TRBJ1-1, with D hard to call. The germline CDR1 and CDR2 sequences are SGHTA and FQGNSA. Trimming left V 4 bases short and J 1 base short, with 10 bases between. This CDR3 has 14 residues. CDR3 region: CASSSGRGNTEAFF. The CDR3 DNA reads TGTGCCAGCAGCTCCGGACGGGGGAACACTGAAGCTTTCTTT.

This clone was counted between two and nine times. The chain uses TRBV11-3 and TRBJ2-2; D remains unclear. In germline, CDR1 is SGHNT, CDR2 YENEEA. The CDR3 has 11 amino acids. V was pared by 7 bases and J by 6 bases, with 6 bases between. The CDR3 region is CASTQAGELFF. The CDR3, as DNA: TGTGCCAGCACCCAGGCCGGGGAGCTGTTTTTT. The complete variable domain, with remaining parts taken from reference TRBV11-3 and TRBJ2-2, reads EAGVVQSPRYKIIEKKQPVAFWCNPISGHNTLYWYLQNLGQGPELLIRYENEEAVDDSQLPKDRFSAERLKGVDSTLKIQPAELGDSAVYLCASTQAGELFFGEGSRLTVL.

The chain carries TRBV4-1 and TRBJ1-5, with 11 bases aligning to TRBD1. V gave up 1 base and J gave up 7 bases; unmatched junction bases: 18. Looked up from germline, CDR1 is MGHRA and CDR2 is YSYEKL. The CDR3 is 20 amino acids. The CDR3 DNA sequence: TGCGCCAGCAGCCAAGGGACTCTTCCCCCCGGACAGGGGGCTGAGCAGCCCCAGCATTTT. It specifies CASSQGTLPPGQGAEQPQHF.

The chain has TRBV4-1 and TRBJ2-1; 8 bases are shared with TRBD2. Germline lookup yields CDR1 MGHRA and CDR2 YSYEKL. With V trimmed by 0 bases and J by 10 bases, 8 bases remained unmatched. The CDR3 consists of 15 residues. DNA of the CDR3: TGCGCCAGCAGCCAAGATCGGGGGGGGCCGCGGGAGCAGTTCTTC. It codes for CASSQDRGGPREQFF.

The chain combines TRBV19 with TRBJ1-2, with TRBD1 matching 8 bases. With V trimmed by 6 bases and J by 1 base, 4 bases remained unmatched. The CDR3 loop spans 14 amino acids. Germline V lookup: CDR1 LNHDA, CDR2 SQIVND (reference sequence). The CDR3 DNA reads as TGTGCCAGTAGAGGACAGGGATATAACTATGGCTACACCTTC. It codes for CASRGQGYNYGYTF.

The chain is built from TRBV19 and TRBJ1-5; 12 bases are a match to TRBD1. There are 15 residues in the CDR3. Looked up from germline, CDR1 is LNHDA and CDR2 is SQIVND (reference sequence). Trimming removed 7 bases from V and 6 bases from J; junction bases left unmatched: 7. The CDR3 DNA reads as TGTGCCAGTACCCCGGGACAGGGGGCCTCTCAGCCCCAGCATTTT. It is translated as CASTPGQGASQPQHF.

The rearrangement joins TRBV2 to TRBJ1-5; D is perhaps TRBD1 (5 bases). The CDR3 sequence is 11 residues long. V lost 8 bases to trimming and J lost 5 bases, with 7 bases between them. CDR1 and CDR2 (germline): SNHLY, FYNNEI. The CDR3 is CASGADQPQHF. The CDR3 nucleotides are TGTGCCAGCGGGGCGGATCAGCCCCAGCATTTT. Complete variable domain (other parts from reference TRBV2 and TRBJ1-5): EPEVTQTPSHQVTQMGQEVILRCVPISNHLYFYWYRQILGQKVEFLVSFYNNEISEKSEIFDDQFSVERPDGSNFTLKIRSTKLEDSAMYFCASGADQPQHFGDGTRLSIL.

This chain uses TRBV30 with TRBJ2-1; 10 bases fit TRBD2. Germline values: CDR1 GTSNPN, CDR2 SVGIG (reference sequence). CDR3 length: 16 residues. With V trimmed by 7 bases and J by 8 bases, 17 bases remained unmatched. This CDR3 reads CAFQTRDSGGADEQFF. CDR3 in DNA: TGTGCCTTTCAAACTAGGGACAGCGGGGGGGCCGATGAGCAGTTCTTC.

The chain recombines TRBV18 with TRBJ2-2, with 13 positions matching TRBD2. The CDR3 extends over 17 amino acids. Germline V gene lookup returns CDR1 KGHSH and CDR2 LQKENI. The ends lost 5 bases at V and 0 bases at J; junction bases unmatched: 3. CDR3 protein: CASSGTSGVANTGELFF. In DNA form, the CDR3 reads TGTGCCAGCTCAGGGACTAGCGGGGTCGCGAACACCGGGGAGCTGTTTTTT. Full variable domain (remainder filled in from reference TRBV18 and TRBJ2-2): NAGVMQNPRHLVRRRGQEARLRCSPMKGHSHVYWYRQLPEEGLKFMVYLQKENIIDESGMPKERFSAEFPKEGPSILRIQQVVRGDSAAYFCASSGTSGVANTGELFFGEGSRLTVL.

This clone was recorded only once. V is TRBV9 and J is TRBJ2-5; no clear D. The V end lost 0 bases, the J end lost 2 bases, and 5 bases lay between the germline ends. In germline, CDR1 is SGDLS, CDR2 YYNGEE. CDR3 length: 13 amino acids. CDR3 amino acids: CASSVAQQETQYF. CDR3 bases: TGTGCCAGCAGCGTAGCACAGCAAGAGACCCAGTACTTC.

V and J are TRBV19 and TRBJ2-1; 12 bases match TRBD2. With V trimmed by 5 bases and J by 7 bases, 3 bases remained unmatched. This CDR3 comprises 14 residues. Germline-derived CDR1 and CDR2 are LNHDA and SQIVND (reference sequence). The CDR3 sequence is CASSLAGGRNEQFF. The CDR3 region has the DNA TGTGCCAGTAGTCTAGCGGGGGGGCGAAATGAGCAGTTCTTC. Looking up the rest from reference TRBV19 and TRBJ2-1 gives the full variable domain: DGGITQSPKYLFRKEGQNVTLSCEQNLNHDAMYWYRQDPGQGLRLIYYSQIVNDFQKGDIAEGYSVSREKKESFPLTVTSAQKNPTAFYLCASSLAGGRNEQFFGPGTRLTVL.

The chain combines TRBV5-6 with TRBJ1-5, with D hard to call. Germline V gene data show CDR1 as SGHDT and CDR2 as YYEEEE. The germline V and J ends were trimmed by 1 base and 5 bases, with 10 bases remaining between them. CDR3 size: 14 residues. In nucleotides, the CDR3 is TGTGCCAGCAGCTTGTATAAGAGGGATCAGCCCCAGCATTTT. Protein sequence: CASSLYKRDQPQHF.